This entry features one T cell receptor (beta chain) sequence. What it binds is unknown. The entry originates in a study of CD8 T cell repertoires and HIV-1 epitope variants. The overall study: Tested: three Gag epitope families, Nef HW9 and YT9. Findings and caveats of the study: The assay identified only TCR beta chains of antigen-proliferating T cells. Eight or nine antigen-specific TCR beta clonotypes were found; 5 to 7 seemed cross-reactive to variants.

Sequenced by immunoSEQ multiplex PCR; TCRdb stores in-frame clones only, minus some. The sample contains under 100,000 clones, roughly 80% of which appear only once. This CDR3 contains 15 residues. Trimming removed 5 bases at V and 5 bases at J, with 18 bases between. Per the germline V gene, CDR1 is MNHEY and CDR2 is SVGAGI. The specimen sequenced was uncultured baseline CD8+ T cells from peripheral blood mononuclear cells (PBMCs). This sequence was found in a male donor with HIV. This chain connects TRBV6-5 to TRBJ1-1; D possibly corresponds to TRBD1 (6 bases). CDR3 nucleotide sequence: TGTGCCAGCAGTCCTTCTGGGGGGCGGGGGACTGAAGCTTTCTTT. It codes for CASSPSGGRGTEAFF.